Listed below are T cell receptor beta chains from one sample, sequenced in a study of OX40 agonist ivuxolimab in advanced cancers. Sequencing was performed with immunoSEQ multiplex PCR; in TCRdb, only in-frame clones are kept and a portion is missing. The table records about 19,000 clones, about four fifths of them present only once. Sequenced material: CD4+ or CD8+ T cells sorted from blood, taken in a trial of the OX40 agonist ivuxolimab. These receptors all come from an adult with an advanced solid tumor such as melanoma, head and neck, liver or kidney cancer. Both conserved end residues are part of each CDR3. Each record gives: CDR3 protein, CDR3 DNA, J gene, clone size, D gene, V gene. D genes are given only for firm matches. Only some rows state a clone size, as once, few, many or a class for expanded clones.

CASNDRTLRIPQGGELFF	TGTGCCAGCAACGATAGGACCCTTCGGATCCCCCAGGGCGGGGAGCTGTTTTTT	TRBJ2-2	.	.	TRBV7-9
CASSEFGPASSNEQFF	TGTGCCAGCAGTGAGTTCGGGCCGGCTAGCTCCAATGAGCAGTTCTTC	TRBJ2-1	.	.	TRBV2
CASSPVYGIGETQYF	TGTGCCAGCAGTCCCGTTTATGGGATAGGGGAGACCCAGTACTTC	TRBJ2-5	few	.	TRBV27
CASSSLGPDEQYF	TGTGCCAGCAGCTCCTTGGGACCGGACGAGCAGTACTTC	TRBJ2-7	medium-sized	.	TRBV13
CASSLYGRGDEQYF	TGTGCCAGCAGCTTGTACGGGAGGGGGGACGAGCAGTACTTC	TRBJ2-7	.	TRBD2	TRBV5-5
CAWSPPSSATNEKLFF	TGTGCCTGGAGTCCCCCCAGCTCCGCAACTAATGAAAAACTGTTTTTT	TRBJ1-4	.	.	TRBV30
CASSTGLAKAYEQYF	TGTGCCAGCAGCACAGGACTAGCGAAAGCCTACGAGCAGTACTTC	TRBJ2-7	.	TRBD2	TRBV7-9
CATSRAWGVVQPQHF	TGTGCCACCAGCAGAGCCTGGGGGGTAGTCCAGCCCCAGCATTTT	TRBJ1-5	.	.	TRBV15
CASSDSWGIDGYTF	TGTGCCAGCAGTGACTCGTGGGGTATCGATGGCTACACCTTC	TRBJ1-2	.	.	TRBV6-4
CSVDRASPGTPSYEQYF	TGCAGCGTTGATAGGGCATCCCCCGGGACACCCTCCTACGAGCAGTACTTC	TRBJ2-7	once	.	TRBV29-1
CASSIGLRAGNEQYF	TGTGCCAGCAGCATCGGACTGAGGGCCGGCAATGAGCAGTACTTC	TRBJ2-7	.	.	TRBV7-2
CASSDRRLAGEYDTQYF	TGTGCCAGCAGTGACCGAAGACTAGCGGGAGAATATGATACGCAGTATTTT	TRBJ2-3	once	TRBD2	TRBV25-1
CASRPWDPEKLFF	TGTGCCAGCAGGCCCTGGGACCCAGAAAAACTGTTTTTT	TRBJ1-4	.	.	TRBV2
CASSEISNTEAFF	TGTGCCAGCAGTGAAATCTCGAACACTGAAGCTTTCTTT	TRBJ1-1	.	.	TRBV25-1
CASSLKEGTTEAFF	TGTGCCAGCAGCCTCAAAGAGGGTACCACTGAAGCTTTCTTT	TRBJ1-1	.	.	TRBV9
CASSSKAGANVLTF	TGTGCCAGCAGCTCAAAGGCTGGGGCCAACGTCCTGACTTTC	TRBJ2-6	.	.	TRBV7-9
CATSESRRERHDSIQYF	TGTGCCACCAGCGAGAGTCGGCGGGAGAGGCACGATAGCATTCAGTACTTC	TRBJ2-4	.	TRBD2	TRBV15
CASSFGTGELFF	TGTGCCAGCAGCTTCGGCACCGGGGAGCTGTTTTTT	TRBJ2-2	.	.	TRBV5-4
CASSLAGDRETQYF	TGTGCCAGCAGTTTAGCGGGAGACAGAGAGACCCAGTACTTC	TRBJ2-5	.	TRBD2	TRBV27
CASSYTSGRANEQFF	TGTGCCAGCAGTTACACTAGCGGGAGGGCCAATGAGCAGTTCTTC	TRBJ2-1	medium-sized	TRBD2	TRBV6-5
CASSPRTTLESNQPQHF	TGTGCCAGCAGCCCACGAACCACCCTAGAAAGCAATCAGCCCCAGCATTTT	TRBJ1-5	once	.	TRBV7-2
CASSRARGLDTQYF	TGTGCCAGCAGCCGCGCCAGGGGGCTGGATACGCAGTATTTT	TRBJ2-3	.	TRBD1	TRBV27
CASSQGQGLAYEQYF	TGCGCCAGCAGCCAAGGACAGGGCTTAGCCTACGAGCAGTACTTC	TRBJ2-7	.	TRBD1	TRBV4-1
CASSLDAADSYNEQFF	TGTGCCAGCAGCTTAGATGCGGCGGACTCCTACAATGAGCAGTTCTTC	TRBJ2-1	.	.	TRBV11-3
CASSVEPASYEQYF	TGTGCCAGCAGCGTAGAACCGGCCTCCTACGAGCAGTACTTC	TRBJ2-7	.	.	TRBV9
CASSVGVSYTF	TGTGCCAGCAGCGTGGGCGTCAGCTACACCTTC	TRBJ1-2	few	.	TRBV9
CASSASRGGYGYTF	TGTGCCAGCAGTGCCTCCAGGGGCGGCTATGGCTACACCTTC	TRBJ1-2	.	.	TRBV6-5
CASSLGPSVPPLHF	TGTGCCAGCAGCTTAGGGCCTAGTGTGCCACCCCTCCACTTT	TRBJ1-6	.	.	TRBV13
CASSLELGYYEQYF	TGTGCCAGCAGCTTGGAGCTGGGGTACTACGAGCAGTACTTC	TRBJ2-7	few	.	TRBV5-5
CASSLVTVVLAGGLREQFF	TGTGCCAGCAGCTTAGTAACGGTAGTGCTAGCGGGAGGGCTGCGTGAGCAGTTCTTC	TRBJ2-1	few	TRBD2	TRBV7-2
CASSFGGETGEQYF	TGTGCCAGCAGCTTTGGGGGGGAAACAGGCGAGCAGTACTTC	TRBJ2-7	few	TRBD2	TRBV7-8
CASSLLGESSYEQYF	TGTGCCAGCAGCTTATTGGGGGAGAGCTCCTACGAGCAGTACTTC	TRBJ2-7	few	.	TRBV7-6
CASSLLQREGLETQYF	TGTGCCAGCAGTTTATTACAGCGGGAGGGCCTAGAGACCCAGTACTTC	TRBJ2-5	.	TRBD2	TRBV28
CAGRQGSGEQYF	TGTGCCGGACGACAGGGATCGGGTGAGCAGTACTTC	TRBJ2-5	.	TRBD1	TRBV2
CASSLDPGANKELFF	TGTGCCAGCAGTTTAGACCCAGGAGCGAACAAGGAGCTGTTTTTT	TRBJ2-2	.	.	TRBV27
CASSNRYTEAFF	TGTGCCAGCAGCAACCGTTACACTGAAGCTTTCTTT	TRBJ1-1	.	.	TRBV7-9
CASSHEGFQYF	TGCGCCAGCAGCCACGAGGGTTTCCAGTATTTT	TRBJ2-3	.	.	TRBV4-1
CASSLSRGHYEQYF	TGCGCCAGCAGCTTGTCGCGGGGACACTACGAGCAGTACTTC	TRBJ2-7	.	.	TRBV5-1
CASSLSSGGLRWEQYF	TGTGCCAGCAGCCTAAGTAGCGGAGGATTGCGGTGGGAGCAGTACTTC	TRBJ2-7	.	.	TRBV5-4
CASSLTSGIDKQYF	TGTGCCAGCAGCTTGACTAGCGGGATTGACAAGCAGTACTTC	TRBJ2-7	.	TRBD2	TRBV27